This TCR beta chain is drawn from a study of blood T cell repertoires in COVID-19. Study summary: The United States, Italy and Spain provided the acute and convalescent COVID-19 samples. In each case, the material was cDNA or gDNA derived from T cells, B-cell-depleted T cells, or PBMCs.

TCRdb's copy holds only in-frame clones and misses some; the assay was immunoSEQ multiplex PCR. The repertoire has over 140,000 clones, about three quarters of them found once; the top ten carry just under 3%. Those enrolled, adults aged roughly 18 to 100 years, came from 25 or so US areas. Before being deemed recovered, Cohort 3 donors had two negative PCRs, clearance, or symptom resolution. This CDR3 comprises 17 residues. CDR1 SGHTA and CDR2 FQGNSA come from the germline V gene. V dropped 5 bases and J dropped 6 bases, with 22 bases sitting between them. The sequence derives from a woman aged 50 to 60 who had recovered from COVID-19. The sample comprised PBMCs or T cells enriched from blood (not recorded which). J is TRBJ1-4 and V is TRBV7-2; D unclear. CDR3 loop: CASSTRRGRAGDEKLFF. The CDR3 DNA follows: TGTGCCAGCAGCACACGCCGTGGGAGGGCGGGCGATGAAAAACTGTTTTTT. The full variable domain, with the rest looked up from reference TRBV7-2 and TRBJ1-4, is GAGVSQSPSNKVTEKGKDVELRCDPISGHTALYWYRQSLGQGLEFLIYFQGNSAPDKSGLPSDRFSAERTGGSVSTLTIQRTQQEDSAVYLCASSTRRGRAGDEKLFFGSGTQLSVL.